This paragraph covers one T cell receptor beta chain sequence. V was shortened by 0 bases and J by 7 bases, with 10 bases between the two germline ends. This CDR3 is 14 amino acids long. CDR1 is SGHDN and CDR2 is FVKESK in the germline V gene. This entry is derived from a study of blood T cell repertoires in COVID-19. Study-level background: PBMCs, B-cell-depleted T cells, or T cells were the source of the cDNA or gDNA that made up the material.

Profiling relied on immunoSEQ multiplex PCR, and the TCRdb table lists in-frame clones only, not all of them. The repertoire has about 200,000 clones, about 85% of them found once; the top ten carry 7.9%. The V gene is TRBV14, the J gene TRBJ2-1; no reliable D call. Sequencing input: peripheral blood. This TCR was sampled from a woman aged 80 or over with acute or convalescent COVID-19. CDR3 in amino acids: CASSQDLERNEQFF. CDR3 nucleotides: TGTGCCAGCAGCCAAGATTTAGAACGGAATGAGCAGTTCTTC.